A single sample is the source of the 15 T cell receptor beta chains below, sequenced in a study of cytomegalovirus exposure and HLA in healthy donors (dated by TCRdb to 2017 to 2019). The library relied on the immunoSEQ multiplex PCR assay. The clones in this table, taken by TCRdb from immuneACCESS, are in-frame only. Not every clone is retained; where verified, under half of the shortfall comes from an unresolved V gene, and the cause of the rest is unknown. The sample contains about 360,000 clones, 86% of them found a single time. Of the sample, under 0.95% is held by the ten largest clones. Sequenced: PBMCs. The origin of the receptors is a woman between 18 and 29 years old in good health and CMV-seronegative.

A single count supports this clone. CDR3 sequence reads: CASGGGRGDNEQFF. The CDR3, as DNA: TGTGCCAGCGGGGGCGGGAGAGGCGACAATGAGCAGTTCTTC. The J gene is TRBJ2-1, the V gene TRBV2, with a possible D match to TRBD2 (7 bases). CDR3 length: 14 amino acids. Germline loops: CDR1 SNHLY, CDR2 FYNNEI. V was trimmed by 8 bases and J by 5 bases, leaving 16 bases between them. The variable domain in full, with the rest retrieved from reference TRBV2 and TRBJ2-1, is EPEVTQTPSHQVTQMGQEVILRCVPISNHLYFYWYRQILGQKVEFLVSFYNNEISEKSEIFDDQFSVERPDGSNFTLKIRSTKLEDSAMYFCASGGGRGDNEQFFGPGTRLTVL.

In DNA form, the CDR3 reads TGTGCCAGCAGTGTATTATCCGGGACAGGGAAGTACGAGCAGTACTTC. Translation: CASSVLSGTGKYEQYF. J is TRBJ2-7 and V is TRBV28; TRBD1 matches at 9 bases. Germline V lookup: CDR1 MDHEN, CDR2 SYDVKM. The CDR3 runs to 16 residues. V lost 5 bases, J lost 4 bases, and 12 bases stayed unmatched.

This chain joins TRBV7-6 and TRBJ2-7; 7 positions agree with TRBD1. Germline assignment: CDR1 SGHVS and CDR2 FNYEAQ. The V and J ends lost 5 bases and 5 bases, in that order; junction bases with no gene match: 3. The CDR3 consists of 12 residues. CDR3 amino acids: CASSLTGNEQYF. The CDR3 coding sequence is TGTGCCAGCAGCCTGACAGGGAACGAGCAGTACTTC.

This rearrangement joins TRBV4-1 to TRBJ2-1; D is unresolved. Germline V gene sequence: CDR1 MGHRA, CDR2 YSYEKL. The CDR3 length is 15 residues. Trimming removed 1 base at V and 0 bases at J, with 7 bases between. The CDR3 spells CASSQVYSSYNEQFF. Written as DNA, the CDR3 is TGCGCCAGCAGCCAAGTGTATAGCTCCTACAATGAGCAGTTCTTC.

The chain employs TRBV5-1 and TRBJ1-5; TRBD1 matches 10 bases. V was clipped by 1 base and J by 7 bases; unmatched bases: 8. This CDR3 region has 16 residues. Per the germline V gene, CDR1 is SGHRS and CDR2 is YFSETQ. The CDR3 DNA reads TGCGCCAGCAGCTTGAACCCGGGACAGGGGACACAGCCCCAGCATTTT. Protein: CASSLNPGQGTQPQHF.

V is TRBV7-9 and J is TRBJ2-1, with a weak D call TRBD2 (6 bases). The CDR3 has 16 residues. Germline V gives CDR1 SEHNR, CDR2 FQNEAQ (reference sequence). V lost 5 bases and J 0 bases, leaving 14 bases between the germline ends. The CDR3 DNA reads as TGTGCCAGCAGCGGGGTTGCGGGGAGCTCCTACAATGAGCAGTTCTTC. Residues: CASSGVAGSSYNEQFF.

The chain employs TRBV4-2 and TRBJ2-5, with 9 bases aligning to TRBD2. Germline values: CDR1 LGHNA, CDR2 YNFKEQ. V lost 4 bases, J lost 1 base, and 4 bases stayed unmatched. This CDR3 comprises 15 residues. The CDR3 sequence is CASSPSGTFQETQYF. The CDR3 DNA reads as TGTGCCAGCAGCCCTAGCGGGACCTTCCAAGAGACCCAGTACTTC.

The chain couples TRBV5-1 to TRBJ2-3; 12 bases agree with TRBD2. The CDR3 is 16 residues long. The ends lost 3 bases at V and 4 bases at J; junction bases unmatched: 6. The V gene's germline CDR1 is SGHRS and CDR2 YFSETQ. The CDR3 DNA is TGCGCCAGCAGCTGGGTGACTAGCGGGAGCGCAGATACGCAGTATTTT. This sequence encodes CASSWVTSGSADTQYF.

J is TRBJ2-3 and V is TRBV7-6; 12 positions agree with TRBD2. The CDR3 spans 15 residues. Germline values: CDR1 SGHVS, CDR2 FNYEAQ. J lost 1 base, V lost 7 bases, and 3 bases had no gene match. Here the CDR3 reads CASNRLAGGTDTQYF. CDR3 bases: TGTGCCAGCAACCGACTAGCGGGGGGCACAGATACGCAGTATTTT.

As for this clone: Other DNA sequences within the sample encode an identical CDR3. The rearrangement links TRBV6-5 to TRBJ2-4; TRBD1 agrees at 9 bases. The CDR3 length is 15 residues. Trimming at V came to 6 bases and at J to 0 bases, leaving 3 bases not matched to a gene. Germline CDR1 MNHEY, CDR2 SVGAGI. This CDR3 reads CASSPDRGAKNIQYF. CDR3 nucleotides: TGTGCCAGCAGCCCGGACAGGGGAGCCAAAAACATTCAGTACTTC.

This clone was recorded only once. The chain uses TRBV6-6 and TRBJ2-5, with D possibly matching TRBD2 (6 bases). V lost 5 bases to trimming and J lost 2 bases, with 12 bases between them. The CDR3 has 14 residues. The germline V gene has CDR1 MNHNY and CDR2 SVGAGI (reference sequence). CDR3 in DNA: TGTGCCAGCAGTCTCAGCGGGTCGCAAGAGACCCAGTACTTC. It yields the protein CASSLSGSQETQYF.

The chain uses TRBV4-2 and TRBJ2-3; 11 bases fit TRBD2. From germline, CDR1 is LGHNA and CDR2 YNFKEQ. V lost 1 base, J lost 3 bases, and 6 bases stayed unmatched. There are 17 residues in the CDR3. CDR3 coding DNA: TGTGCCAGCAGCCAAGGGCAACTAGCGGGGGAAACAGATACGCAGTATTTT. It specifies CASSQGQLAGETDTQYF.

The genes are TRBV4-1 and TRBJ2-7, with 7 bases matching TRBD1. The length of the CDR3 is 15 residues. The V gene's germline CDR1 is MGHRA and CDR2 YSYEKL. J gave up 3 bases and V 2 bases, and 7 bases lay outside the gene matches. CDR3 nucleotides: TGCGCCAGCAGCCAAACGACAGGGACGGGCTACGAGCAGTACTTC. It is translated as CASSQTTGTGYEQYF.

The chain has TRBV19 and TRBJ1-5; tentatively, D is TRBD1 (6 bases). The germline V gene encodes CDR1 LNHDA and CDR2 SQIVND (reference sequence). CDR3 length: 15 amino acids. V was clipped by 6 bases and J by 2 bases, with 14 bases between them. The CDR3 region has the DNA TGTGCCAGTAGAGCGGACAGAGGGGGCAATCAGCCCCAGCATTTT. Encoded protein: CASRADRGGNQPQHF.

The chain carries TRBV18 and TRBJ2-7, with 8 bases fitting TRBD2. Trimming took 3 bases from V and 1 from J; bases not matched to a gene: 11. In germline, CDR1 is KGHSH, CDR2 LQKENI. This CDR3 spans 17 amino acids. The CDR3 protein is CASSPLKRSGSSYEQYF. The CDR3 region has the DNA TGTGCCAGCTCACCCCTAAAGAGAAGCGGGAGTTCCTACGAGCAGTACTTC.